Presented here are 15 T cell receptor beta chains from one specimen sequenced in a study of OX40 agonist ivuxolimab in advanced cancers. Generated by immunoSEQ multiplex PCR, the TCRdb table keeps only in-frame clones and is missing some. This table has roughly 110,000 clones, around 93% appearing once. Sequencing was performed on CD4+ or CD8+ T cells sorted from blood, taken in a trial of the OX40 agonist ivuxolimab. The receptors shown here come from an adult with an advanced solid tumor such as melanoma, head and neck, liver or kidney cancer.

The chain links TRBV7-8 to TRBJ1-3, with no clear D. The CDR3 contains 15 residues. Trimming removed 4 bases at V and 4 bases at J, with 14 bases between. Germline lookup yields CDR1 SGHVS and CDR2 FQNEAQ. The CDR3 nucleotides read TGTGCCAGCAGCTATTCTAGAGCGGGAGGAAACACCATATATTTT. Amino acid sequence: CASSYSRAGGNTIYF.

The V and J genes are TRBV6-6 and TRBJ2-7, with TRBD2 identical over 7 bases. CDR3 length: 14 amino acids. V shed 5 bases and J 2 bases; nucleotides not matched to a gene: 6. Germline CDR1 is MNHNY and CDR2 is SVGAGI (reference sequence). The CDR3 loop is CASSISGAAYEQYF. DNA of the CDR3: TGTGCCAGCAGTATCAGCGGGGCCGCCTACGAGCAGTACTTC.

This chain connects TRBV2 to TRBJ1-5; no reliable D call. CDR3 length equals 16 residues. Germline CDR1 is SNHLY and CDR2 is FYNNEI. Trimming took 2 bases from V and 6 from J, leaving 17 bases between them. The CDR3, as DNA: TGTGCCAGCAGTGAATTGGTTCGGAGGGCTGCTCAGCCCCAGCATTTT. The encoded protein is CASSELVRRAAQPQHF.

J is TRBJ2-2 and V is TRBV23-1; no clear D gene. TRBV23-1 is treated as an ORF (open reading frame) with a function not yet certain. V lost 3 bases and J 1 base, leaving 15 bases between the germline ends. The CDR3 covers 17 residues. The CDR3 DNA sequence: TGCGCCAGCAGTCAGCCTCGCCAGCCGAAGAACACCGGGGAGCTGTTTTTT. Translating it yields CASSQPRQPKNTGELFF.

The V gene is TRBV19, the J gene TRBJ2-6; no definite D call. V lost 5 bases and J 0 bases, leaving 8 bases between the germline ends. The CDR3 contains 15 residues. Per germline, CDR1 LNHDA and CDR2 SQIVND (reference sequence). CDR3 DNA: TGTGCCAGTAGTCAATCGTCCTCTGGGGCCAACGTCCTGACTTTC. Protein product: CASSQSSSGANVLTF.

This rearrangement joins TRBV7-2 to TRBJ2-1, with TRBD2 matching over 14 bases. The germline V gene encodes CDR1 SGHTA and CDR2 FQGNSA. The length of the CDR3 is 16 residues. Unmatched junction bases numbered 6, after V lost 4 bases and J lost 7 bases. The CDR3 nucleotides are TGTGCCAGCAGCTCGTCCGGGACTAGCGGGAGAAATGAGCAGTTCTTC. Translating it yields CASSSSGTSGRNEQFF.

The genes are TRBV28 and TRBJ1-2, with D possibly being TRBD1 (5 bases). This CDR3 spans 15 amino acids. The V end lost 7 bases, the J end lost 4 bases, and 19 bases lay between the germline ends. Germline values: CDR1 MDHEN, CDR2 SYDVKM. The DNA of the CDR3 is TGTGCCAGCATCCTTCGTCCAGGGCGGAGCTATGGCTACACCTTC. Residues: CASILRPGRSYGYTF.

CDR3 sequence (DNA): TGTGCCAGCAGTTACTCACGGTGGTCGGTTGTCTACGAGCAGTACTTC. It specifies CASSYSRWSVVYEQYF. This chain uses TRBV6-5 with TRBJ2-5; D remains unclear. The DNA matches TRBJ2-7 better at its end, which makes the J call doubtful. This CDR3 contains 16 residues. The germline V gene encodes CDR1 MNHEY and CDR2 SVGAGI.

The J gene is TRBJ2-1, the V gene TRBV27; D gene ambiguous. This CDR3 is built from 13 residues. Deletions cut 0 bases from V and 6 bases from J, with 6 bases between. The germline V gene has CDR1 MNHEY and CDR2 SMNVEV (reference sequence). The CDR3 reads CASSLSNSNEQFF. CDR3 DNA sequence: TGTGCCAGCAGTTTATCGAACAGCAATGAGCAGTTCTTC.

The rearrangement links TRBV5-1 to TRBJ2-5, with TRBD1 matching 10 bases. Germline V gene sequence: CDR1 SGHRS, CDR2 YFSETQ. V was clipped by 3 bases and J by 2 bases; unmatched bases: 4. This CDR3 contains 15 residues. CDR3 loop: CASSYWTGGQETQYF. As DNA, the CDR3 is TGCGCCAGCAGCTACTGGACAGGGGGGCAAGAGACCCAGTACTTC.

CDR3 sequence (DNA): TGTGCCAGCAGCCAAGATTGGGGGGAGAAGACCTACGAGCAGTACTTC. Its translation is CASSQDWGEKTYEQYF. The J gene is TRBJ2-7, the V gene TRBV4-2; D is possibly TRBD2 (6 bases). The CDR3 is 16 residues long. V was pared by 0 bases and J by 2 bases, with 14 bases between. Germline CDR1 is LGHNA and CDR2 is YNFKEQ.

The rearrangement joins TRBV28 to TRBJ2-7; 10 bases are shared with TRBD1. Unmatched junction bases numbered 8, after V lost 6 bases and J lost 3 bases. Looked up from germline, CDR1 is MDHEN and CDR2 is SYDVKM. The CDR3 length is 15 residues. The CDR3 bases are TGTGCCAGCAGGCCCCAGGGGACAGGGGTCTACGAGCAGTACTTC. Translated: CASRPQGTGVYEQYF.

The chain carries TRBV6-1 and TRBJ1-1; D gene unclear. The length of the CDR3 is 15 residues. Between the trimmed V and J ends, which lost 1 base and 10 bases, there was a span of 19 bases. CDR1 and CDR2 from the germline V gene are MNHNS and SASEGT. The CDR3 sequence is CASSEEGQWNTGAFF. In DNA, the CDR3 is TGTGCCAGCAGTGAAGAAGGGCAATGGAATACGGGAGCTTTCTTT.

The chain joins TRBV27 to TRBJ2-7; 7 nucleotides match TRBD1. Germline V CDR1 and CDR2: MNHEY, SMNVEV (reference sequence). V trimming: 6 bases; J trimming: 2 bases; junction bases outside the gene matches: 7. This CDR3 is 14 amino acids long. The CDR3 DNA reads as TGTGCCAGCAGCTCCCAGACAGGGCCCTACGAGCAGTACTTC. Protein: CASSSQTGPYEQYF.

This chain links TRBV10-1 with TRBJ2-7; D unresolved. The germline V gene has CDR1 WNHNN and CDR2 SYGVQD (reference sequence). The CDR3 extends over 14 amino acids. V lost 6 bases, J lost 0 bases, and 12 bases lay in between. The CDR3 coding sequence is TGCGCCAGCAGGGCGGACCGAAGCTCCTACGAGCAGTACTTC. It encodes CASRADRSSYEQYF.